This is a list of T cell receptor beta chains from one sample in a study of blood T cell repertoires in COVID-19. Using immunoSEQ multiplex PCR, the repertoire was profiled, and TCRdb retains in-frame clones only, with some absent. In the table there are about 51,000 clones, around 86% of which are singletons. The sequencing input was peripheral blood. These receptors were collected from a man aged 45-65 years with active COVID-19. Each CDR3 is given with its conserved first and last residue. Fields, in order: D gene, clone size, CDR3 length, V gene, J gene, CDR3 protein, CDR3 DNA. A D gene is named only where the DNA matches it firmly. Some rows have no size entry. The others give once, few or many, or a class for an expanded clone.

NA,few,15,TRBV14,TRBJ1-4,CASSQAGGPGEKLFF,TGTGCCAGCAGCCAAGCGGGGGGTCCTGGTGAAAAACTGTTTTTT
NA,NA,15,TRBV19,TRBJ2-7,CASSMVGQSTYEQYF,TGTGCCAGTAGTATGGTCGGACAGTCTACCTACGAGCAGTACTTC
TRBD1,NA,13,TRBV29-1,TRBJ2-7,CSAGRDRGQMEYF,TGCAGCGCTGGTCGGGACAGGGGGCAAATGGAGTACTTC
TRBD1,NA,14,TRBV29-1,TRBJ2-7,CSVEGTGGFYEQYF,TGCAGCGTTGAGGGGACAGGGGGCTTCTACGAGCAGTACTTC
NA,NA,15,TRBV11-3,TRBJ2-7,CASSRGVAGDNEQYF,TGTGCCAGCAGCCGAGGGGTGGCAGGGGACAACGAGCAGTACTTC
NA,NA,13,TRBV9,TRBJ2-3,CASSVASTDTQYF,TGTGCCAGCAGCGTAGCGTCGACAGATACGCAGTATTTT
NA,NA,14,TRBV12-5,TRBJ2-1,CASGLAGAYNEQFF,TGTGCTAGTGGTTTGGCGGGGGCCTACAATGAGCAGTTCTTC
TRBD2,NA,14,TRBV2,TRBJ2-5,CANERDYTRETQYF,TGTGCCAATGAAAGGGACTACACAAGAGAGACCCAGTACTTC
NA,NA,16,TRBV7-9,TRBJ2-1,CASSLPEPGLYNEQFF,TGTGCCAGCAGCTTACCGGAACCGGGACTTTACAATGAGCAGTTCTTC
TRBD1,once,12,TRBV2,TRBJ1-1,CASSGDSSQAFF,TGTGCCAGCAGTGGGGACAGCTCCCAAGCTTTCTTT
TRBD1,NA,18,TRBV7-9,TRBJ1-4,CASSLAPGDRGLYEKLFF,TGTGCCAGCAGCTTAGCGCCTGGTGACAGGGGGCTGTATGAAAAACTGTTTTTT
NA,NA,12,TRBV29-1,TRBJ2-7,CSVGVTGYEQYF,TGCAGCGTTGGAGTAACTGGCTACGAGCAGTACTTC
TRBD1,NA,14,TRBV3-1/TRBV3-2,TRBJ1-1,CASSHTSGGSEAFF,TGTGCCAGCAGCCACACTTCAGGGGGCAGTGAAGCTTTCTTT
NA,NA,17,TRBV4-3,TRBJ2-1,CASSQDLWGGPGGEQFF,TGCGCCAGCAGCCAAGATTTGTGGGGGGGGCCGGGTGGTGAGCAGTTCTTC
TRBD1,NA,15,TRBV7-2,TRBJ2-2,CASIWGQGDTGELFF,TGTGCCAGCATCTGGGGGCAGGGGGACACCGGGGAGCTGTTTTTT
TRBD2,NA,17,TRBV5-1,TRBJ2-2,CASSFFGSGRTSGELFF,TGCGCCAGCAGCTTCTTCGGGAGCGGGAGGACGTCCGGGGAGCTGTTTTTT
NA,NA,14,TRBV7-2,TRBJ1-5,CASSPDYYYQPQHF,TGTGCCAGCAGCCCGGACTATTACTATCAGCCCCAGCATTTT